These 4 T cell receptor beta chains originate from one sample sequenced in a study of shared clonotypes between healthy human individuals (dated by TCRdb to the early 2020s). CD8 naive samples were CD45RO-negative cells positively selected for CCR7, giving a CD45RA+CCR7+ population that excluded TemRA cells. The method behind the library was the immunoSEQ multiplex PCR assay. The source is immuneACCESS, and TCRdb retained only in-frame sequences with V and J called. Part of the clones is not carried over; for the studies checked, unresolved V genes explain less than half of this, and the remainder is unexplained. The sample profile shows about 2.1 million clones; 93% of them were found once. The ten top clones hold over 1.5% of the sample. The sequencing sample was made of naive CD8+ T cells from PBMCs. The cell subset or site label, read with the paper, signifies: CD45RA+CCR7+. The receptors shown here come from a man aged 18 to 35 in good health. Some clones in this sample may be carry-over from other donors' samples.

The V and J genes are TRBV28 and TRBJ1-2; 8 bases match TRBD1. From germline, CDR1 is MDHEN and CDR2 SYDVKM. The junction had 5 bases not matched to a gene; V was cut back by 3 bases and J by 2 bases. CDR3 length: 15 amino acids. Here the CDR3 DNA reads TGTGCCAGCAGTTTCAGGGGGCGGTTAAACTATGGCTACACCTTC. It specifies CASSFRGRLNYGYTF.

V usage is TRBV27 and J usage is TRBJ2-1; 7 nucleotides agree with TRBD1. V dropped 0 bases and J dropped 5; count of bases not matched to a gene: 7. Germline lookup yields CDR1 MNHEY and CDR2 SMNVEV (reference sequence). CDR3 length equals 16 residues. The CDR3 sequence is CASSLSTGLVHNEQFF. The DNA of the CDR3 is TGTGCCAGCAGTTTATCGACAGGGTTGGTCCACAATGAGCAGTTCTTC.

J is TRBJ2-1 and V is TRBV30; TRBD2 might be the D (5 bases). CDR1 GTSNPN and CDR2 SVGIG come from the germline V gene (reference sequence). The germline V and J ends were trimmed by 2 bases and 1 base, with 18 bases remaining between them. This CDR3 has 17 residues. The CDR3: CAWSTRFSVPSYNEQFF. In nucleotides, the CDR3 is TGTGCCTGGAGTACGCGCTTTAGCGTGCCATCCTACAATGAGCAGTTCTTC.

The chain links TRBV4-1 to TRBJ1-2; D gene unclear. The V end was cut by 0 bases, the J end by 3 bases, with 11 bases between. The CDR3 covers 15 residues. Germline V gene sequence: CDR1 MGHRA, CDR2 YSYEKL. CDR3 protein: CASSQESRSHYGYTF. The CDR3, as DNA: TGCGCCAGCAGCCAAGAGTCCAGGTCTCACTATGGCTACACCTTC.